This T cell receptor (beta chain) was identified in a study of CD8 T cells in ankylosing spondylitis. Note on this clonotype: Its target is not known.

Study-wide results and limits: Reports of some motif variants in reactive arthritis synovial fluid and blood predate this one. What appeared characteristic of ankylosing spondylitis blood was a TCR beta motif of eight or nine highly homologous variants.

CDR1 and CDR2 from the germline V gene are LGHDT and YNNKEL (reference sequence). The CDR3 sequence is 15 residues long. The V segment lost 2 bases and the J segment 9 bases; nucleotides outside the gene matches: 5. Generation of TCR beta libraries employed quantitative 5'-RACE incorporating molecular barcodes. One entry per CDR3 protein results from TCRdb running MiXCR on the 5' RACE reads. The table lists about 340,000 distinct CDR3 sequences, about 15% of them singletons. The sequence was collected from a male donor with ankylosing spondylitis or in good health (not recorded which). The material sequenced was blood, either unsorted or a sorted T cell fraction (not recorded which). This sequence joins TRBV3-1 and TRBJ1-6, with TRBD1 matching 9 bases. CDR3 loop: CASSQRDREGSPLHF. The CDR3 DNA reads TGTGCCAGCAGCCAAAGGGACAGGGAAGGTTCACCCCTCCACTTT.